The 26 T cell receptor beta chains below come from one sample, sequenced in a study of blood T cell repertoires in COVID-19. The table came from immunoSEQ multiplex PCR; TCRdb's copy has only in-frame clones and leaves some out. Of about 100,000 clones in the sample, 80% to 90% were seen once. The sample taken for sequencing was peripheral blood. The receptors stem from a man between 35 and 55 years old with active or convalescent COVID-19.

The chain is built from TRBV28 and TRBJ1-5, with 7 nucleotides matching TRBD1. After removal of 8 bases from V and 0 bases from J, the junction contained 10 bases not matched to a gene. Germline CDR1 MDHEN, CDR2 SYDVKM. The CDR3 spans 16 residues. CDR3 amino acids: CASGYWDSYSNQPQHF. For the CDR3, the DNA is TGTGCCAGCGGGTATTGGGACAGCTATAGCAATCAGCCCCAGCATTTT.

The genes are TRBV24-1 and TRBJ1-1; D might be TRBD1 (6 bases). Germline-derived CDR1 and CDR2 are KGHDR and SFDVKD. The germline V and J ends were trimmed by 5 bases and 5 bases, with 14 bases remaining between them. The CDR3 covers 14 residues. CDR3 coding DNA: TGTGCCACCAGTGCCTCGGGGGGCCGAACTGAAGCTTTCTTT. Translated: CATSASGGRTEAFF.

This clone showed up just once. The chain recombines TRBV28 with TRBJ1-6, with 10 bases that match TRBD1. The V gene's germline CDR1 is MDHEN and CDR2 SYDVKM. The V gene end was trimmed by 7 bases and the J gene end by 7 bases; junction bases not matched to a gene: 7. The CDR3 is 15 residues long. For the CDR3, the DNA is TGTGCCAGCACTTTCCGGGGACAGGGGAATTCACCCCTCCACTTT. Its protein product is CASTFRGQGNSPLHF.

The J gene is TRBJ2-5, the V gene TRBV7-2; tentative D call: TRBD2 (6 bases). Trimming took 5 bases from V and 4 from J, leaving 17 bases between them. Per germline, CDR1 SGHTA and CDR2 FQGNSA. The CDR3 runs 15 residues. CDR3 nucleotide sequence: TGTGCCAGCAGCCTAGTCAGCGGGTTCGTAGAGACCCAGTACTTC. Translation: CASSLVSGFVETQYF. The variable domain in full, with the rest retrieved from reference TRBV7-2 and TRBJ2-5, is GAGVSQSPSNKVTEKGKDVELRCDPISGHTALYWYRQSLGQGLEFLIYFQGNSAPDKSGLPSDRFSAERTGGSVSTLTIQRTQQEDSAVYLCASSLVSGFVETQYFGPGTRLLVL.

J is TRBJ2-7 and V is TRBV9; 9 positions agree with TRBD1. This CDR3 is built from 15 residues. Germline trimming cut 4 bases from V and 0 bases from J; bases unmatched to any gene: 5. CDR1 and CDR2 (germline): SGDLS, YYNGEE. As DNA, the CDR3 is TGTGCCAGCAGCCCCACGGGACAGGGCTCCTACGAGCAGTACTTC. Translation gives CASSPTGQGSYEQYF.

This chain links TRBV7-2 with TRBJ2-2; 12 bases line up with TRBD2. V was pared by 6 bases and J by 5 bases, with 7 bases of the junction left unmatched. CDR1 is SGHTA, CDR2 FQGNSA, per germline. The CDR3 spans 16 residues. CDR3 protein: CASRRLAGEGTGELFF. As DNA, the CDR3 is TGTGCCAGCAGAAGACTAGCGGGAGAAGGAACCGGGGAGCTGTTTTTT.

The J gene is TRBJ2-5, the V gene TRBV30; 15 bases align to TRBD2. CDR3 length equals 17 residues. The germline V gene has CDR1 GTSNPN and CDR2 SVGIG (reference sequence). Trimming removed 4 bases from V and 4 bases from J; junction bases left unmatched: 10. CDR3 sequence: CAWTRGLAGGAGETQYF. In nucleotides, the CDR3 is TGTGCCTGGACCAGGGGACTAGCGGGAGGCGCGGGAGAGACCCAGTACTTC. Based on the CDR3 plus reference TRBV30 and TRBJ2-5, the full variable domain is SQTIHQWPATLVQPVGSPLSLECTVEGTSNPNLYWYRQAAGRGLQLLFYSVGIGQISSEVPQNLSASRPQDRQFILSSKKLLLSDSGFYLCAWTRGLAGGAGETQYFGPGTRLLVL.

CDR3 in DNA: TGTGCCAGCAGCTTGGCCGGGGGGAGCTCCTATAATTCACCCCTCCACTTT. Translated: CASSLAGGSSYNSPLHF. This chain connects TRBV5-4 to TRBJ1-6, with D possibly being TRBD1 (5 bases). The CDR3 is made up of 17 amino acids. V was trimmed by 0 bases and J by 0 bases, leaving 10 bases between them. From germline, CDR1 is SGHNT and CDR2 YYREEE (reference sequence).

This clone was found a few times. The J gene is TRBJ1-1, the V gene TRBV19, with D perhaps TRBD1 (5 bases). The CDR3 loop spans 14 amino acids. Trimming took 5 bases from V and 1 from J, leaving 11 bases between them. Germline CDR1 reads LNHDA; CDR2 reads SQIVND (reference sequence). CDR3 in amino acids: CASSGASSNTEAFF. CDR3 coding DNA: TGTGCCAGTAGTGGGGCTTCTTCGAACACTGAAGCTTTCTTT.

This chain links TRBV4-3 with TRBJ2-1; 12 positions match TRBD2. There are 16 residues in the CDR3. V gave up 0 bases and J gave up 9 bases; unmatched junction bases: 6. CDR1 and CDR2 from the germline V gene are LGHNA and YSLEER. The CDR3 loop is CASSQDGLAGGREQFF. The CDR3 DNA follows: TGCGCCAGCAGCCAAGATGGGCTAGCGGGAGGGCGTGAGCAGTTCTTC.

This CDR3 is CASRAGTGIYEQYF. In DNA form, the CDR3 reads TGTGCCAGCAGGGCCGGGACAGGGATTTACGAGCAGTACTTC. V and J are TRBV6-5 and TRBJ2-7; 9 bases map to TRBD1. Germline V CDR1 and CDR2: MNHEY, SVGAGI. The CDR3 has 14 residues. Germline trimming cut 6 bases from V and 4 bases from J; bases unmatched to any gene: 7.

This clone showed up just a few times. The chain uses TRBV30 and TRBJ2-1; TRBD1 matches at 10 bases. Per germline, CDR1 GTSNPN and CDR2 SVGIG (reference sequence). CDR3 length: 14 residues. The J segment lost 9 bases and the V segment lost 2 bases, leaving 7 bases of the junction unmatched. CDR3: CAWSPGQGTSEQFF. CDR3 DNA: TGTGCCTGGAGTCCGGGACAGGGGACTTCTGAGCAGTTCTTC.

This chain joins TRBV3-1 (or the pseudogene TRBV3-2) and TRBJ2-3; 16 nucleotides align to TRBD2. Trimming cost V 0 bases and J 0 bases; bases outside gene matches: 12. This CDR3 region has 22 residues. The V gene's germline CDR1 is LGHDT and CDR2 YNNKEL (reference sequence). Here the CDR3 reads CASSQDWGPGLAGGRSTDTQYF. The CDR3 nucleotides read TGTGCCAGCAGCCAAGATTGGGGCCCGGGACTAGCGGGAGGGCGGAGCACAGATACGCAGTATTTT.

The chain combines TRBV5-4 with TRBJ2-1; 15 bases are shared with TRBD2. From germline, CDR1 is SGHNT and CDR2 YYREEE (reference sequence). The CDR3 totals 18 residues. The trim removed 4 bases at V and 0 bases at J, leaving 5 bases unmatched. The CDR3 sequence is CASSRGLAGGSSYNEQFF. The CDR3 DNA is TGTGCCAGCAGCCGGGGACTAGCGGGAGGTAGCTCCTACAATGAGCAGTTCTTC.

The chain recombines TRBV3-1 (or the pseudogene TRBV3-2) with TRBJ2-3; TRBD2 agrees at 7 bases. CDR1 is LGHDT and CDR2 is YNNKEL in the germline V gene (reference sequence). With 1 base clipped from V and 7 bases from J, the junction kept 11 bases outside the gene matches. The CDR3 is 16 residues long. This CDR3 reads CASSQALAADYHTQYF. CDR3 DNA: TGTGCCAGCAGCCAAGCCCTAGCGGCCGACTATCATACGCAGTATTTT.

The genes are TRBV30 and TRBJ1-2, with 7 nucleotides matching TRBD1. Germline-derived CDR1 and CDR2 are GTSNPN and SVGIG (reference sequence). V trimming: 3 bases; J trimming: 0 bases; junction bases outside the gene matches: 1. This CDR3 region has 13 residues. The CDR3 spells CAWRGQTNYGYTF. The CDR3 bases are TGTGCCTGGAGGGGACAGACTAACTATGGCTACACCTTC.

The genes are TRBV27 and TRBJ2-7; TRBD1 is a possible D gene (6 bases). Trimming shortened V by 3 bases and J by 7 bases, and 16 bases separated the two germline ends. Germline V gene sequence: CDR1 MNHEY, CDR2 SMNVEV (reference sequence). This CDR3 contains 14 residues. CDR3 sequence: CASSFRTANYEQYF. The CDR3, as DNA: TGTGCCAGCAGTTTTCGGACAGCAAACTATGAGCAGTACTTC.

The sample holds a few counts of this clone. This sequence joins TRBV19 and TRBJ2-1; the match to TRBD2 covers 13 bases. The CDR3 consists of 14 residues. The germline CDR1 and CDR2 sequences are LNHDA and SQIVND (reference sequence). Germline trimming cut 6 bases from V and 8 bases from J; bases unmatched to any gene: 4. The DNA of the CDR3 is TGTGCCAGTAGCGGGACTAGCGGGATGGATGAGCAGTTCTTC. Its translation is CASSGTSGMDEQFF. The variable domain in full, with the rest retrieved from reference TRBV19 and TRBJ2-1, is DGGITQSPKYLFRKEGQNVTLSCEQNLNHDAMYWYRQDPGQGLRLIYYSQIVNDFQKGDIAEGYSVSREKKESFPLTVTSAQKNPTAFYLCASSGTSGMDEQFFGPGTRLTVL.

The genes are TRBV14 and TRBJ2-3; 7 nucleotides agree with TRBD1. Losses at the gene ends were 3 bases for V and 3 bases for J; bases not matched to a gene: 6. Per germline, CDR1 SGHDN and CDR2 FVKESK. The CDR3 runs to 15 residues. The CDR3 DNA sequence: TGTGCCAGCAGCCACGGGACAGTCGAAACAGATACGCAGTATTTT. Its protein product is CASSHGTVETDTQYF. The entire variable domain, with the rest obtained from reference TRBV14 and TRBJ2-3, is as follows: EAGVTQFPSHSVIEKGQTVTLRCDPISGHDNLYWYRRVMGKEIKFLLHFVKESKQDESGMPNNRFLAERTGGTYSTLKVQPAELEDSGVYFCASSHGTVETDTQYFGPGTRLTVL.

This clone was detected a few times. The chain is built from TRBV28 and TRBJ1-2; 12 positions agree with TRBD1. There are 17 residues in the CDR3. The germline gives CDR1 MDHEN, CDR2 SYDVKM. The trim removed 5 bases at V and 3 bases at J, leaving 10 bases unmatched. The CDR3 is CASSLGGTGGLDYGYTF. In DNA, the CDR3 is TGTGCCAGCAGTCTCGGGGGGACAGGGGGCTTAGACTATGGCTACACCTTC.

The chain combines TRBV21-1 with TRBJ1-1; TRBD1, the table's D call, lacks a check against the DNA. TRBV21-1 is given as a pseudogene. The CDR3 has 16 amino acids. CDR3 nucleotide sequence: TGTGCCAGCAGCAAACTCAGGGACAGGGATGGGACTGAAGCTTTCTTT. Translated: CASSKLRDRDGTEAFF.

J is TRBJ2-6 and V is TRBV4-3; D not resolved. The V gene lost 0 bases and the J gene lost 4 bases, with 10 bases spanning the gap. The CDR3 sequence is 16 residues long. Germline V gene sequence: CDR1 LGHNA, CDR2 YSLEER. The CDR3 DNA reads TGCGCCAGCAGCCAAGATCTACTATTCGGGGCCAACGTCCTGACTTTC. Amino acids: CASSQDLLFGANVLTF.

The rearrangement joins TRBV7-9 to TRBJ2-7; D may be TRBD1 (5 bases). From germline, CDR1 is SEHNR and CDR2 FQNEAQ (reference sequence). V gave up 1 base and J gave up 1 base, with 11 bases separating them. The CDR3 extends over 15 amino acids. The CDR3 DNA follows: TGTGCCAGCAGCTTAGGGCCGCAGGGTTCCTACGAGCAGTACTTC. It is translated as CASSLGPQGSYEQYF.

This chain uses TRBV25-1 with TRBJ1-4; 8 bases match TRBD1. CDR3 length: 16 amino acids. Germline V gene sequence: CDR1 MGHDK, CDR2 SYGVNS. V trimming: 0 bases; J trimming: 7 bases; junction bases outside the gene matches: 7. CDR3 sequence reads: CASSEYGQGAVEKLFF. The CDR3 DNA reads as TGTGCCAGCAGTGAATATGGACAGGGAGCAGTTGAAAAACTGTTTTTT.

The chain uses TRBV28 and TRBJ2-7; D unclear. Deletions cut 5 bases from V and 4 bases from J, with 9 bases between. The germline V gene encodes CDR1 MDHEN and CDR2 SYDVKM. The CDR3 is 12 residues long. The CDR3 protein is CASSLTTYEQYF. The CDR3 DNA follows: TGTGCCAGCAGTCTAACTACATACGAGCAGTACTTC.

The CDR3, as DNA: TGTGCCACCAGCACAGGGTATAGCAATCAGCCCCAGCATTTT. It codes for CATSTGYSNQPQHF. The V and J genes are TRBV15 and TRBJ1-5; D is possibly TRBD1 (5 bases). Germline CDR1 LNHNV, CDR2 YYDKDF (reference sequence). There are 14 residues in the CDR3. The germline V and J ends were trimmed by 4 bases and 0 bases, with 7 bases remaining between them.